The present T cell receptor beta chain was sequenced within a study of blood T cell repertoires in COVID-19. Study context: Whether acute or convalescent, the COVID-19 samples came from the United States, Italy and Spain. Sources were T cells, B-cell-depleted T cells, or PBMCs; the material itself was cDNA or gDNA.

Original methodology: Amplified reference gene primers provided the basis for estimating nucleated cell counts. TCRdb's table, derived via immunoSEQ multiplex PCR, lists solely in-frame clones and lacks some. That table is the source of V, J and clone size, and D and trimming were worked out from the DNA. There are 180,000 or so clones in the sample; more than 70% occur only once, and around 7.5% lies in the top ten. Germline values: CDR1 MDHEN, CDR2 SYDVKM. The CDR3 is 16 residues long. V trimming: 2 bases; J trimming: 3 bases; junction bases outside the gene matches: 4. Sequencing was done on a sample of peripheral blood. The receptor was isolated from a woman aged 55-75 years with acute or convalescent COVID-19. V usage is TRBV28 and J usage is TRBJ2-1, with 10 bases that match TRBD2. The CDR3 reads CASSLGAGGHYNEQFF. In nucleotides, the CDR3 is TGTGCCAGCAGTTTAGGAGCGGGAGGGCACTACAATGAGCAGTTCTTC.